These T cell receptor beta chains were read from a single sample in a study of control samples from healthy donors and cancer patients. Sequencing used immunoSEQ multiplex PCR; TCRdb keeps in-frame clones, though not all of them. In the table there are tens of thousands of clones, 88% of which are singletons. The specimen sequenced was blood. The receptors were gathered from a woman between 65 and 79 years old in good health. CDR3s include the opening cysteine and the closing phenylalanine or tryptophan. The D gene is left open where the match is weak. Clone size appears in some rows only: once, few, many, or a class for an expanded clone.

j_gene	d_gene	v_gene	len	abundance	CDR3nt	CDR3aa
TRBJ2-7	-	TRBV18	14	once	TGTGCCAGCTCACCACCGTGGTCCGGGGACGAGCAGTACTTC	CASSPPWSGDEQYF
TRBJ1-2	-	TRBV2	15	-	TGTGCCCGCAGGAGAGGGAGGGGGGGAGCGGCTGGCTACACCTTC	CARRRGRGGAAGYTF
TRBJ2-2	-	TRBV7-2	16	-	TGTGCCAGCAGCTTAGGTCAGGGATTTAACACCGGGGAGCTGTTTTTT	CASSLGQGFNTGELFF
TRBJ1-2	-	TRBV15	14	-	TGTGCCACCAGCAGATCGCCCTCCCACTATGGCTACACCTTC	CATSRSPSHYGYTF
TRBJ2-1	TRBD1	TRBV19	14	-	TGTGCCAGTAGTCGGGACAGGGGGGGGAATGAGCAGTTCTTC	CASSRDRGGNEQFF
TRBJ1-2	-	TRBV30	13	once	TGTGCCTGGAGTGGGGACCAAAACTATGGCTACACCTTC	CAWSGDQNYGYTF
TRBJ1-5	-	TRBV3-1/TRBV3-2	15	-	TGTGCCAGCAGCCAAGACGGTTATAGCAATCAGCCCCAGCATTTT	CASSQDGYSNQPQHF
TRBJ1-2	-	TRBV14	16	-	TGTGCCAGCAGCCAAGGCCCAATCTCAGGGGTCTATGGCTACACCTTC	CASSQGPISGVYGYTF
TRBJ2-1	TRBD2	TRBV3-1/TRBV3-2	15	-	TGTGCCAGCAGCCGCCTGGCGGGGGGGCCCAATGAGCAGTTCTTC	CASSRLAGGPNEQFF
TRBJ2-1	-	TRBV5-1	17	-	TGCGCCAGCAGCTTGAGACGCGTTAACAGGGAACTCAATGAGCAGTTCTTC	CASSLRRVNRELNEQFF
TRBJ1-1	TRBD1	TRBV5-4	13	once	TGTGCCAGCAGCCTACAGGGGGGGACTGAAGCTTTCTTT	CASSLQGGTEAFF
TRBJ1-2	TRBD1	TRBV19	13	-	TGTGCCAGTTTGGACAGGGAGGCCTATGGCTACACCTTC	CASLDREAYGYTF
TRBJ1-3	-	TRBV10-2	17	once	TGCGCCAGCAGAGGAATCGGGGGGCCTTCCTCTGGAAACACCATATATTTT	CASRGIGGPSSGNTIYF
TRBJ2-1	-	TRBV19	11	many	TGTGCCAGTTCCTTCCGGGGATCGAAGTTCTTC	CASSFRGSKFF
TRBJ2-2	-	TRBV6-6	15	-	TGTGCCAGCAGCCCACTGCGGGAAAGCACCGGGGAGCTGTTTTTT	CASSPLRESTGELFF
TRBJ1-2	-	TRBV6-5	11	-	TGTGCCAGCAGACAGCACTATGGCTACACCTTC	CASRQHYGYTF
TRBJ2-7	-	TRBV19	15	-	TGTGCCAGTAGTGCTACCGGGACGGGGATCTACGAGCAGTACTTC	CASSATGTGIYEQYF
TRBJ2-7	-	TRBV7-2	14	-	TGTGCCAGCAGCTTAGTGCCGGGAGAAGTCGAGCAGTACTTC	CASSLVPGEVEQYF
TRBJ2-5	TRBD1	TRBV5-8	13	-	TGTGCCAGCAGCTTTTACAGGGGCGAGACCCAGTACTTC	CASSFYRGETQYF
TRBJ1-3	-	TRBV19	12	-	TGTGCCAGTAGTACCGGGGGGAACACCATATATTTT	CASSTGGNTIYF
TRBJ1-5	-	TRBV6-2/TRBV6-3	16	-	TGTGCCAGCAGTTCCCCGGTGGTTTTAGGCAATCAGCCCCAGCATTTT	CASSSPVVLGNQPQHF
TRBJ2-1	-	TRBV12-5	14	-	TGTGCTAGTGGGTTCGAGGGCTCCTACAATGAGCAGTTCTTC	CASGFEGSYNEQFF
TRBJ2-3	-	TRBV21-1	16	-	TGTGCCAGCAGCAAGTCGTGGCCGCTAGGACCAGATACGCAGTATTTT	CASSKSWPLGPDTQYF
TRBJ1-2	TRBD1	TRBV7-2	15	-	TGTGCCAGCAGTTTAGGGACAGGGCTCTCCTATGGCTACACCTTC	CASSLGTGLSYGYTF
TRBJ1-5	TRBD1	TRBV2	14	-	TGTGCCAGCAGATACCGGACAGGGGATCAGCCCCAGCATTTT	CASRYRTGDQPQHF
TRBJ1-4	TRBD1	TRBV11-2	14	-	TGTGCCAGCAAGACAGGGATCGGTAATGAAAAACTGTTTTTT	CASKTGIGNEKLFF
TRBJ2-7	-	TRBV20-1	11	-	TGCAGTTCATTTCTTGGAAGTTTACAGTACTTC	CSSFLGSLQYF
TRBJ2-2	-	TRBV13	12	-	TGTGCCAGCAGCCAGGACACCGGGGAGCTGTTTTTT	CASSQDTGELFF